This TCR beta chain was recovered during a study of technical replicates of blood from a few donors. Germline assignment: CDR1 LNHDA and CDR2 SQIVND (reference sequence). V lost 6 bases and J lost 6, with 11 bases in between. There are 13 residues in the CDR3. TCRdb keeps only in-frame clones here, not all; method: immunoSEQ multiplex PCR. This repertoire shows fewer than 90,000 clones, 85% to 95% found once; its top ten account for approximately 0.25%. The gene calls are TRBV19 and TRBJ2-2; no definite D call. The sample taken for sequencing was T cells isolated from PBMCs. The TCR comes from a human donor in good health. The CDR3 sequence: CASSSIAAGELFF. CDR3 coding DNA: TGTGCCAGTAGCAGCATAGCCGCCGGGGAGCTGTTTTTT.